This TCR beta chain derives from a study of T cells expressing NK-cell markers. Remarks on this clonotype: What it binds is not known.

Study results and limitations: Where several donors were concerned, these clonotypes also led the CD3+CD56-NKG2C+ fraction. About 1.0-8% of CD8+ T cells in a handful of donors belonged to dominant NKG2C+ clonotypes.

The CDR3 is 15 amino acids. UMI-tagged 5'RACE template switching yielded the TCR beta cDNA. TCRdb re-called the 5' RACE reads and gives one entry per CDR3 protein, without DNA. The sample table sets out a few hundred thousand distinct CDR3 sequences. The specimen sequenced was blood T cells: a sorted CD56 or NKG2C T cell subset, CD4+ or CD8+ T cells, or bulk PBMC T cells (not recorded which). This chain joins TRBV12-3 or TRBV12-4 and TRBJ2-1; TCRdb proposes TRBD1, but this gene call is untestable without DNA. The receptor was derived from a man aged 18 to 29 in good health. CDR3 sequence: CASSASGRFDNEQFF.